Presented here are 11 T cell receptor beta chains from one specimen sequenced in a study of shared clonotypes between healthy human individuals. Only in-frame clones appear in the TCRdb table, and some are missing; sequencing was by immunoSEQ multiplex PCR. Among approximately 1.4 million clones, approximately 98% were seen once, and the ten largest hold approximately 0.45%. Sequenced: naive CD4+ T cells sorted from blood. The sample's subset: CD45RA+ positively selected. The receptors were sampled from a man aged 25 to 45 in good health.

The V and J genes are TRBV5-3 and TRBJ2-3; no definite D call. TRBV5-3 is treated as an ORF (open reading frame) with a function not yet certain. V gave up 1 base and J gave up 6 bases, with 6 bases separating them. There are 12 residues in the CDR3. DNA for the CDR3: TGTGCCAGAAGCTTGCGTTTGGATACGCAGTATTTT. Translating it yields CARSLRLDTQYF.

The chain carries TRBV10-3 and TRBJ1-1, with TRBD1 identical over 7 bases. The junction had 8 bases not matched to a gene; V was cut back by 6 bases and J by 4 bases. Germline CDR1 and CDR2: ENHRY and SYGVKD. CDR3 length: 14 residues. CDR3 DNA: TGTGCCATCAGCTCAGGGGGGGCAGGCACTGAAGCTTTCTTT. Its protein product is CAISSGGAGTEAFF.

The rearrangement uses TRBV5-1 and TRBJ2-3, with D perhaps matching TRBD2 (5 bases). CDR1 and CDR2 (germline): SGHRS, YFSETQ. The CDR3 runs 16 residues. Trimming stripped 7 bases from V and 0 bases from J, with 18 bases between. The CDR3 loop is CASGPSGRASTDTQYF. In DNA form, the CDR3 reads TGCGCCAGCGGGCCGAGCGGTAGAGCTAGCACAGATACGCAGTATTTT.

The chain links TRBV9 to TRBJ2-2; 10 bases fit TRBD1. V was pared by 5 bases and J by 2 bases, with 9 bases of the junction left unmatched. Germline V gene data show CDR1 as SGDLS and CDR2 as YYNGEE. CDR3 length: 17 residues. The CDR3 bases are TGTGCCAGCAGTACAGGCGGGACAGGGGCCAACACCGGGGAGCTGTTTTTT. Protein: CASSTGGTGANTGELFF.

This rearrangement joins TRBV4-3 to TRBJ2-1, with a tentative D call TRBD2 (6 bases). The CDR3 spans 20 residues. V was clipped by 1 base and J by 0 bases, with 22 bases between them. CDR1 LGHNA and CDR2 YSLEER come from the germline V gene. CDR3 bases: TGCGCCAGCAGCCAAGCCGGACTATCGGGAACTATTATCTCCTACAATGAGCAGTTCTTC. It yields the protein CASSQAGLSGTIISYNEQFF.

The chain is built from TRBV6-1 and TRBJ2-1; 10 nucleotides agree with TRBD2. Germline V gives CDR1 MNHNS, CDR2 SASEGT. V was clipped by 1 base and J by 8 bases; unmatched bases: 5. The CDR3 consists of 15 residues. The CDR3 here is CASSEDLAGAHEQFF. Written as DNA, the CDR3 is TGTGCCAGCAGTGAAGATCTAGCGGGAGCTCATGAGCAGTTCTTC.

The chain combines TRBV4-2 with TRBJ2-5; 10 nucleotides agree with TRBD2. V dropped 4 bases and J dropped 3; count of bases not matched to a gene: 2. CDR1 LGHNA and CDR2 YNFKEQ come from the germline V gene. This CDR3 region has 14 residues. CDR3 amino acids: CASSRGLAEETQYF. In DNA form, the CDR3 reads TGTGCCAGCAGCCGCGGACTAGCGGAAGAGACCCAGTACTTC.

This chain uses TRBV7-2 with TRBJ2-2; D is unclear. The CDR3 spans 14 residues. The germline V and J ends were trimmed by 5 bases and 5 bases, with 12 bases remaining between them. Germline CDR1 is SGHTA and CDR2 is FQGNSA. This chain's CDR3 is CASSEFMTTGELFF. Here the CDR3 DNA reads TGTGCCAGCAGCGAATTTATGACAACCGGGGAGCTGTTTTTT.

This clone appeared a single time. Other nucleotide sequences in the sample specify the same CDR3. The CDR3 here is CASSPGTGSSYEQYF. CDR3 DNA sequence: TGCGCCAGCAGCCCGGGGACTGGAAGCTCCTACGAGCAGTACTTC. This chain uses TRBV5-1 with TRBJ2-7; perhaps TRBD2 as D (6 bases). Germline-derived CDR1 and CDR2 are SGHRS and YFSETQ. V dropped 4 bases and J dropped 0 bases, with 14 bases sitting between them. The CDR3 sequence is 15 residues long.

The V call is TRBV7-2, the J call TRBJ1-5; TRBD1 might be the D (5 bases). The V and J ends lost 4 bases and 7 bases respectively, with 11 bases between them. The V gene's germline CDR1 is SGHTA and CDR2 FQGNSA. This CDR3 is 13 amino acids long. The CDR3 DNA reads TGTGCCAGCAGCTCCCGGGGGTCCCAGCCCCAGCATTTT. Protein product: CASSSRGSQPQHF. Looking up the rest from reference TRBV7-2 and TRBJ1-5 gives the full variable domain: GAGVSQSPSNKVTEKGKDVELRCDPISGHTALYWYRQSLGQGLEFLIYFQGNSAPDKSGLPSDRFSAERTGGSVSTLTIQRTQQEDSAVYLCASSSRGSQPQHFGDGTRLSIL.

The chain combines TRBV4-2 with TRBJ2-7; D might be TRBD1 (6 bases). Germline V gene sequence: CDR1 LGHNA, CDR2 YNFKEQ. V shed 6 bases and J shed 5 bases, with 14 bases lying between them. The CDR3 has 13 residues. CDR3 nucleotide sequence: TGTGCCAGCAGGCCCAGGGGCAGTGACGAGCAGTACTTC. This sequence encodes CASRPRGSDEQYF.